This TCR beta chain was recovered during a study of T-cell reconstitution after alpha-beta-depleted transplantation in children. With regard to this clonotype: Its target is unknown.

The V gene lost 7 bases and the J gene lost 2 bases, with 12 bases spanning the gap. This CDR3 is built from 13 residues. In germline, CDR1 is MGHDK, CDR2 SYGVNS. Study results and caveats: Diversity and T-cell counts at one year after transplant derived mostly from new T cells. The origin of alpha-beta T cells about two months after transplant was reportedly several hundred expanded graft clones.

Molecular barcoding with unique molecular identifiers was used for the TCRbeta library. TCRdb reprocessed the PCR reads via MiXCR and lists one record per CDR3 protein. Among some 150,000 distinct CDR3 sequences listed, more than 8% were seen once. The chain recombines TRBV25-1 with TRBJ2-7, with a possible D match to TRBD2 (5 bases). The sequencing here drew on PBMCs, mostly from graft donor cells, taken 180 days after TCRalphabeta/CD19-depleted stem cell transplant. The receptor was derived from a female patient under 10 years old who had a stem cell transplant for congenital amegakaryocytic thrombocytopenia, so the T cells may come from the graft donor. The DNA of the CDR3 is TGTGCCAGCATAGCACAGACTACCTACGAGCAGTACTTC. This gives the protein CASIAQTTYEQYF.